This T cell receptor beta chain was observed in a study of cytomegalovirus exposure and HLA in healthy donors. PCR primers comprised 60 Vbeta and 13 Jbeta primers. The assay was immunoSEQ multiplex PCR, and TCRdb's table has in-frame clones only and misses some. The table has roughly 160,000 clones, roughly 79% seen once. The source of this sequence is a woman aged 50 to 60 in good health and CMV-seropositive. Sample: PBMCs.

The CDR3 nucleotides read TGCAGTGCTAGTCCGGGAGCAATCCAGTACTTC. This encodes CSASPGAIQYF. The chain has TRBV20-1 and TRBJ2-7; D possibly corresponds to TRBD2 (6 bases). V dropped 3 bases and J dropped 10 bases, with 13 bases sitting between them. Germline-derived CDR1 and CDR2 are DFQATT and SNEGSKA (reference sequence). The CDR3 extends over 11 amino acids.